The 29 T cell receptor beta chains given below trace back to one sample, sequenced in a study of T cell responses to AZD1222 COVID-19 vaccine. Profiled with immunoSEQ multiplex PCR; TCRdb holds only in-frame clones, not every one. This repertoire shows around 130,000 clones, more than 85% found once; its top ten account for 1.5% to 2%. The sequenced sample was peripheral blood, obtained 28 days after the second AZD1222 dose. The receptors derive from an adult who received the AZD1222 COVID-19 vaccine.

The chain employs TRBV18 and TRBJ1-4, with D perhaps matching TRBD1 (6 bases). Trimming pared 3 bases from V and 2 bases from J, leaving 16 bases between. This CDR3 has 17 amino acids. Germline V CDR1 and CDR2: KGHSH, LQKENI. As DNA, the CDR3 is TGTGCCAGCTCACCCACGCGGCAGGGGTCGACTAATGAAAAACTGTTTTTT. This sequence encodes CASSPTRQGSTNEKLFF.

The chain couples TRBV11-1 to TRBJ2-5; D ambiguous. CDR1 is SGHAT, CDR2 FQDESV, per germline (reference sequence). CDR3 length: 15 residues. Trimming cost V 1 base and J 2 bases, with 11 bases left between them. The CDR3, as DNA: TGTGCCAGCAGCTTAGGAGTGGTCGGTCAAGAGACCCAGTACTTC. Its protein product is CASSLGVVGQETQYF. The whole variable domain, filled in from reference TRBV11-1 and TRBJ2-5, reads EAEVAQSPRYKITEKSQAVAFWCDPISGHATLYWYRQILGQGPELLVQFQDESVVDDSQLPKDRFSAERLKGVDSTLKIQPAELGDSAMYLCASSLGVVGQETQYFGPGTRLLVL.

This clone was recorded once. The J gene is TRBJ2-4, the V gene TRBV19, with D possibly matching TRBD2 (5 bases). CDR3 size: 16 residues. The germline CDR1 and CDR2 sequences are LNHDA and SQIVND (reference sequence). V dropped 9 bases and J dropped 3 bases, with 21 bases sitting between them. This CDR3 is CARPFMRVSGKNIQYF. In nucleotides, the CDR3 is TGTGCCAGGCCCTTTATGAGGGTTAGTGGCAAAAACATTCAGTACTTC.

The genes are TRBV5-1 and TRBJ2-5; weak D call: TRBD1 (6 bases). In germline, CDR1 is SGHRS, CDR2 YFSETQ. V lost 0 bases to trimming and J lost 2 bases, with 11 bases between them. This CDR3 comprises 15 residues. The CDR3 region has the DNA TGCGCCAGCAGCTTGGCCCAGGGGACGCAAGAGACCCAGTACTTC. Translation: CASSLAQGTQETQYF.

This clone came up once. The rearrangement uses TRBV6-5 and TRBJ2-7; D is uncertain. With 10 bases removed from V and 0 bases from J, the gap between germline ends came to 13 bases. The CDR3 consists of 13 residues. CDR1 and CDR2 from the germline V gene are MNHEY and SVGAGI. DNA for the CDR3: TGTGCCACCAAAGGATCTAACTCCTACGAGCAGTACTTC. This encodes CATKGSNSYEQYF.

V gene TRBV24-1 combines with J gene TRBJ1-4; tentatively, D is TRBD1 (6 bases). The CDR3 is made up of 16 amino acids. Trimming cost V 7 bases and J 3 bases, with 17 bases left between them. The germline gives CDR1 KGHDR, CDR2 SFDVKD. The CDR3 here is CATSPPGAVANEKLFF. CDR3 coding DNA: TGTGCCACCAGCCCCCCAGGGGCGGTAGCTAATGAAAAACTGTTTTTT.

The chain has TRBV5-1 and TRBJ1-1; D gene uncertain. Trimming stripped 2 bases from V and 3 bases from J, with 11 bases between. The CDR3 is 14 amino acids. Germline CDR1 reads SGHRS; CDR2 reads YFSETQ. In DNA, the CDR3 is TGCGCCAGCAGCTTCGGTCAATCGGACACTGAAGCTTTCTTT. Amino acid sequence: CASSFGQSDTEAFF.

This clone was seen a few times. The chain has TRBV7-9 and TRBJ1-5; 7 nucleotides agree with TRBD1. The CDR3 extends over 14 amino acids. Germline V lookup: CDR1 SEHNR, CDR2 FQNEAQ (reference sequence). The V segment lost 5 bases and the J segment 5 bases; nucleotides outside the gene matches: 6. The CDR3 region has the DNA TGTGCCAGCAGCGGGACAGCTACTCATCAGCCCCAGCATTTT. Protein: CASSGTATHQPQHF.

This chain uses TRBV28 with TRBJ1-3, with D possibly TRBD1 on 6 matching bases. Germline-derived CDR1 and CDR2 are MDHEN and SYDVKM. The CDR3 covers 14 residues. Trimming cost V 7 bases and J 0 bases, with 10 bases left between them. CDR3 DNA: TGTGCCAGCACCCAAGGGGGCTCTGGAAACACCATATATTTT. It specifies CASTQGGSGNTIYF.

This chain connects TRBV10-3 to TRBJ1-3; D possibly corresponds to TRBD1 (5 bases). Looked up from germline, CDR1 is ENHRY and CDR2 is SYGVKD. The CDR3 covers 13 residues. Trimming cost V 9 bases and J 2 bases, with 11 bases left between them. The CDR3 sequence is CAIQQVPGNTIYF. CDR3 in DNA: TGTGCCATTCAACAGGTACCTGGAAACACCATATATTTT.

In regard to this clone: A read error may account for a junction end that differs from germline. The rearrangement uses TRBV2 and TRBJ2-1; D call uncertain. Per germline, CDR1 SNHLY and CDR2 FYNNEI. The CDR3 is 15 amino acids. CDR3 bases: TGTGCCAGCAGGGAAGACTCAAGCTCCTACAATGAGCAGTTCTTC. Translating gives CASREDSSSYNEQFF.

The V call is TRBV19, the J call TRBJ2-1, with 12 bases lining up with TRBD2. After removal of 3 bases from V and 3 bases from J, the junction contained 3 bases not matched to a gene. The CDR3 consists of 16 residues. Germline CDR1 and CDR2: LNHDA and SQIVND (reference sequence). CDR3 amino acids: CASSILAGGLYNEQFF. The CDR3 DNA follows: TGTGCCAGTAGTATCCTAGCGGGGGGGCTCTACAATGAGCAGTTCTTC.

V usage is TRBV11-3 and J usage is TRBJ2-5; D gene uncertain. The germline gives CDR1 SGHNT, CDR2 YENEEA. V was trimmed by 2 bases and J by 0 bases, leaving 7 bases between them. The CDR3 is made up of 14 amino acids. DNA for the CDR3: TGTGCCAGCAGCTTAAGTCAGCACCAAGAGACCCAGTACTTC. It encodes CASSLSQHQETQYF.

The genes are TRBV6-6 and TRBJ2-3; unclear D gene. The CDR3 is 14 residues long. Germline V gene data show CDR1 as MNHNY and CDR2 as SVGAGI (reference sequence). V gave up 5 bases and J gave up 3 bases, with 12 bases separating them. The CDR3 DNA follows: TGTGCCAGCAGTAGAGTGGGGTTTACAGATACGCAGTATTTT. Translation: CASSRVGFTDTQYF.

CDR3: CASTRAPPYNQPQHF. In nucleotides, the CDR3 is TGTGCCAGCACTCGGGCCCCGCCCTATAATCAGCCCCAGCATTTT. The chain joins TRBV6-6 to TRBJ1-5, with D hard to call. Per germline, CDR1 MNHNY and CDR2 SVGAGI (reference sequence). The CDR3 runs to 15 residues. V lost 7 bases and J lost 4, with 17 bases in between.

The rearrangement links TRBV28 to TRBJ1-5; TRBD1 is a possible D gene (6 bases). The germline V and J ends were trimmed by 6 bases and 2 bases, with 11 bases remaining between them. The CDR3 totals 14 residues. In germline, CDR1 is MDHEN, CDR2 SYDVKM. The CDR3 sequence is CASSHDRRNQPQHF. CDR3 nucleotides: TGTGCCAGCAGCCACGACAGGCGCAATCAGCCCCAGCATTTT.

The chain combines TRBV29-1 with TRBJ2-2; 9 bases agree with TRBD2. The CDR3 has 14 amino acids. CDR1 is SQVTM, CDR2 ANQGSEA, per germline. V shed 7 bases, J shed 7 bases, and the junction held 10 bases outside the gene matches. Here the CDR3 DNA reads TGCAGCGCACTCGATAGCGGGGGTGGCGGGGAGCTGTTTTTT. It specifies CSALDSGGGGELFF.

The chain employs TRBV30 and TRBJ1-1; possibly TRBD1 for D (6 bases). This CDR3 comprises 13 residues. V was shortened by 7 bases and J by 5 bases, with 17 bases between the two germline ends. Germline-derived CDR1 and CDR2 are GTSNPN and SVGIG (reference sequence). The CDR3 coding sequence is TGTGCCTACAACAGGGACCCTAAAACTGAAGCTTTCTTT. This gives the protein CAYNRDPKTEAFF.

The CDR3 DNA reads as TGTGCCACCAAAGCCAGCGGGGGGCGAGGCGCCTACGAGCAGTACGTC. Translation gives CATKASGGRGAYEQYV. This sequence joins TRBV6-6 and TRBJ2-7, with 9 bases aligning to TRBD2. Germline-derived CDR1 and CDR2 are MNHNY and SVGAGI (reference sequence). J was trimmed by 2 bases and V by 10 bases; bases with no gene match: 15. This CDR3 contains 16 residues.

The chain links TRBV30 to TRBJ2-4; TRBD1 matches at 7 bases. Trimming at V came to 7 bases and at J to 1 base, leaving 7 bases not matched to a gene. The CDR3 runs 14 residues. CDR1 is GTSNPN and CDR2 is SVGIG in the germline V gene (reference sequence). CDR3 nucleotides: TGTGCCTCAACAGGGGATGGGGCCAAAAACATTCAGTACTTC. Its protein is CASTGDGAKNIQYF.

The chain employs TRBV19 and TRBJ2-1; D remains ambiguous. V lost 5 bases and J 7 bases, leaving 9 bases between the germline ends. The CDR3 runs to 12 residues. Germline CDR1 and CDR2: LNHDA and SQIVND (reference sequence). The DNA of the CDR3 is TGTGCCAGTAGTCCATCCGGGAATGAGCAGTTCTTC. Amino acids: CASSPSGNEQFF.

The CDR3 DNA is TGTGCCAGCAGGACAATGGGGGGAGGCAATCAGCCCCAGCATTTT. Translated: CASRTMGGGNQPQHF. The rearrangement links TRBV2 to TRBJ1-5; D is perhaps TRBD1 (5 bases). Per the germline V gene, CDR1 is SNHLY and CDR2 is FYNNEI. V lost 6 bases and J 2 bases, leaving 14 bases between the germline ends. The CDR3 sequence is 15 residues long.

V gene TRBV4-3 combines with J gene TRBJ1-3; D is perhaps TRBD1 (5 bases). Trimming shortened V by 3 bases and J by 4 bases, and 7 bases separated the two germline ends. This CDR3 region has 13 residues. Germline-derived CDR1 and CDR2 are LGHNA and YSLEER. The CDR3 is CASSQEGGNTIYF. CDR3 nucleotide sequence: TGCGCCAGCAGCCAGGAGGGGGGAAACACCATATATTTT.

The CDR3 is CASSVAAGRTDTQYF. The CDR3 bases are TGTGCCAGCAGCGTTGCTGCGGGACGCACAGATACGCAGTATTTT. V is TRBV9 and J is TRBJ2-3, with D perhaps TRBD2 (6 bases). V lost 2 bases and J 1 base, leaving 11 bases between the germline ends. This CDR3 is 15 amino acids long. Germline V gene lookup returns CDR1 SGDLS and CDR2 YYNGEE. Drawing the rest from reference TRBV9 and TRBJ2-3, the complete variable domain is DSGVTQTPKHLITATGQRVTLRCSPRSGDLSVYWYQQSLDQGLQFLIQYYNGEERAKGNILERFSAQQFPDLHSELNLSSLELGDSALYFCASSVAAGRTDTQYFGPGTRLTVL.

CDR3 protein: CASSFEGTQYF. CDR3 sequence (DNA): TGTGCCAGCAGCTTCGAGGGAACGCAGTATTTT. The chain is built from TRBV5-8 and TRBJ2-3; D is possibly TRBD2 (5 bases). Trimming took off 2 bases at V and 9 bases at J, with 7 bases between the two ends. The CDR3 extends over 11 amino acids. Germline loops: CDR1 SGHTS, CDR2 YDEGEE.

The chain carries TRBV6-5 and TRBJ2-3, with 7 bases lining up with TRBD2. J gave up 8 bases and V 6 bases, and 14 bases lay outside the gene matches. Looked up from germline, CDR1 is MNHEY and CDR2 is SVGAGI. This CDR3 comprises 15 residues. The CDR3 loop is CASSWEAGLASTQYF. Written as DNA, the CDR3 is TGTGCCAGCAGCTGGGAAGCGGGACTCGCCTCTACGCAGTATTTT.

CDR3 DNA: TGTGCCAGCAGCTTAACGCCCAATCTAGCGGGAGGTCTGGATGAGCAGTTCTTC. The encoded protein is CASSLTPNLAGGLDEQFF. V usage is TRBV7-3 and J usage is TRBJ2-1, with TRBD2 identical over 11 bases. The CDR3 totals 18 residues. In germline, CDR1 is SGHTA, CDR2 FQGTGA. Losses at the gene ends were 0 bases for V and 8 bases for J; bases not matched to a gene: 12.

The rearrangement links TRBV18 to TRBJ2-5, with D uncertain. The CDR3 spans 18 residues. V was clipped by 3 bases and J by 1 base, with 21 bases between them. Germline V CDR1 and CDR2: KGHSH, LQKENI. The CDR3 sequence: CASSPMGLNDKGQETQYF. The CDR3 DNA sequence: TGTGCCAGCTCACCCATGGGTCTTAACGACAAGGGCCAAGAGACCCAGTACTTC.

V is TRBV7-9 and J is TRBJ2-1, with 8 bases lining up with TRBD2. Trimming removed 0 bases from V and 5 bases from J; junction bases left unmatched: 3. Germline V CDR1 and CDR2: SEHNR, FQNEAQ (reference sequence). The CDR3 has 15 residues. This CDR3 is CASSLARAGDNEQFF. The CDR3 bases are TGTGCCAGCAGCTTAGCGCGAGCGGGAGACAATGAGCAGTTCTTC.